These 30 T cell receptor beta chains were all obtained from the same sample, sequenced in a study of T cells in Graves' hyperthyroidism and ophthalmopathy. TCR beta CDR3 sequences were amplified from RNA transcripts. RT-PCR in the first round (using the HTBI primer set) targeted the TCR CDR3. Each CDR3 protein is one row after TCRdb ran MiXCR on the multiplex PCR reads. The table includes about 840,000 distinct CDR3 sequences, 38% detected once. The specimen was blood. Receptors originate from a man between 18 and 35 years old with Graves' hyperthyroidism.

Ten or more counts support this clonotype. The genes are TRBV5-1 and TRBJ2-2; no reliable D call. Looked up from germline, CDR1 is SGHRS and CDR2 is YFSETQ. The CDR3 runs to 13 residues. The V end was cut by 0 bases, the J end by 8 bases, with 8 bases between. CDR3 DNA: TGCGCCAGCAGCTTGGCTGAGGAGGGGGAGCTGTTTTTT. This codes for CASSLAEEGELFF.

This chain links TRBV7-2 with TRBJ2-6; 8 bases are a match to TRBD1. The CDR3 totals 16 residues. After removal of 4 bases from V and 0 bases from J, the junction contained 2 bases not matched to a gene. Germline V gives CDR1 SGHTA, CDR2 FQGNSA. The CDR3 nucleotides are TGTGCCAGCAGCTCAGGACAGGGCTCTGGGGCCAACGTCCTGACTTTC. Residues: CASSSGQGSGANVLTF.

This clonotype was seen repeatedly, ten times or more. The J gene is TRBJ1-1, the V gene TRBV25-1, with TRBD1 as a possible D gene (5 bases). Germline loops: CDR1 MGHDK, CDR2 SYGVNS. Trimming removed 4 bases at V and 5 bases at J, with 8 bases between. CDR3 length: 12 residues. Here the CDR3 reads CASSAGRTEAFF. The CDR3 nucleotides are TGTGCCAGCAGTGCAGGGAGAACTGAAGCTTTCTTT.

Points on this clonotype: A much larger clone lies one base from this, so it may be a read error. The J gene is TRBJ2-2, the V gene TRBV7-2; D unresolved. Germline values: CDR1 SGHTA, CDR2 FQGNSA. CDR3 size: 15 residues. This CDR3 is CASSLAGSNSGELFF. CDR3 DNA: TGTGCCAGCAGCTTAGCCGGGTCGAACTCCGGGGAGCTGTTTTTT.

This clonotype was counted ten times or more. The chain couples TRBV29-1 to TRBJ2-5; TRBD1 matches 8 bases. Germline CDR1 reads SQVTM; CDR2 reads ANQGSEA. The CDR3 is 14 residues long. V lost 3 bases, J lost 7 bases, and 10 bases stayed unmatched. CDR3 bases: TGCAGCGTTGACGTGACAGGGGAGTGGGGGACCCAGTACTTC. It yields the protein CSVDVTGEWGTQYF.

This clonotype was counted ten times or more. The CDR3 DNA is TGTGCCAGCAGCTCCGGGACAGGGGTTGGCTACACCTTC. Protein: CASSSGTGVGYTF. J is TRBJ1-2 and V is TRBV7-9; TRBD1 matches 10 bases. Germline trimming cut 4 bases from V and 7 bases from J; bases unmatched to any gene: 3. Germline assignment: CDR1 SEHNR and CDR2 FQNEAQ (reference sequence). There are 13 residues in the CDR3.

This clonotype has at least ten counts. The chain has TRBV19 and TRBJ1-2; no firm D call. Trimming left V 7 bases short and J 6 bases short, with 15 bases between. CDR1 LNHDA and CDR2 SQIVND come from the germline V gene (reference sequence). CDR3 length: 13 residues. Here the CDR3 DNA reads TGTGCCAGTACCTTCGACCTCAAGCATGGCTACACCTTC. This gives the protein CASTFDLKHGYTF.

This chain links TRBV20-1 with TRBJ2-7; 13 nucleotides align to TRBD2. V lost 1 base, J lost 1 base, and 7 bases stayed unmatched. There are 17 residues in the CDR3. Germline V CDR1 and CDR2: DFQATT, SNEGSKA (reference sequence). The CDR3 loop reads CSARGRTSGGVSYEQYF. CDR3 nucleotide sequence: TGCAGTGCTAGAGGCCGGACTAGCGGGGGAGTTTCCTACGAGCAGTACTTC.

This clonotype was seen at least ten times. The chain employs TRBV19 and TRBJ1-5; D might be TRBD1 (5 bases). Germline V lookup: CDR1 LNHDA, CDR2 SQIVND (reference sequence). The ends were cut back, 5 bases at V and 7 bases at J, with 15 bases in the middle. The length of the CDR3 is 14 residues. The CDR3 loop is CASSAEGARQPQHF. DNA of the CDR3: TGTGCCAGTAGTGCTGAAGGGGCCAGGCAGCCCCAGCATTTT.

In its sample, this clonotype was seen many times. The rearrangement links TRBV10-3 to TRBJ2-5; 9 bases agree with TRBD2. The germline CDR1 and CDR2 sequences are ENHRY and SYGVKD. This CDR3 comprises 15 residues. Germline trimming cut 4 bases from V and 1 base from J; bases unmatched to any gene: 4. CDR3 in DNA: TGTGCCATCAGTGTAGCGGGAGATCCCCAAGAGACCCAGTACTTC. Its protein product is CAISVAGDPQETQYF.

The chain has TRBV7-2 and TRBJ2-7, with no clear D. Between the trimmed V and J ends, which lost 2 bases and 7 bases, there was a span of 9 bases. Germline loops: CDR1 SGHTA, CDR2 FQGNSA. The CDR3 extends over 12 amino acids. For the CDR3, the DNA is TGTGCCAGCAGCTTACAGCCCGGGGAGCAGTACTTC. As protein: CASSLQPGEQYF. Together with reference TRBV7-2 and TRBJ2-7, the CDR3 gives the full variable domain: GAGVSQSPSNKVTEKGKDVELRCDPISGHTALYWYRQSLGQGLEFLIYFQGNSAPDKSGLPSDRFSAERTGGSVSTLTIQRTQQEDSAVYLCASSLQPGEQYFGPGTRLTVT.

With respect to this clonotype: Given a much more abundant clone one base away, this may be a read error. The chain uses TRBV7-3 and TRBJ2-7; D tentatively reads TRBD1 or TRBD2 (5 bases each). The germline V gene encodes CDR1 SGHTA and CDR2 FQGTGA. This CDR3 contains 14 residues. Between the trimmed V and J ends, which lost 5 bases and 3 bases, there was a span of 14 bases. The CDR3 region is CASSRDGYSYEQYF. CDR3 nucleotides: TGTGCCAGCAGCCGGGACGGGTATAGCTACGAGCAGTACTTC.

The V and J genes are TRBV12-3 or TRBV12-4 and TRBJ2-7; D is tentatively TRBD1 or TRBD2 (5 bases each). Trimming stripped 2 bases from V and 3 bases from J, with 17 bases between. The CDR3 totals 16 residues. Here the CDR3 DNA reads TGTGCCAGCAGTTTATGGTTGGGGGACCAACTCTACGAGCAGTACTTC. Residues: CASSLWLGDQLYEQYF.

V and J are TRBV15 and TRBJ1-4, with 7 bases that match TRBD1. V lost 0 bases, J lost 7 bases, and 8 bases stayed unmatched. Germline V gene lookup returns CDR1 LNHNV and CDR2 YYDKDF (reference sequence). The CDR3 covers 16 residues. The chain's CDR3 is CATSRDGAGGIEKLFF. The DNA for the CDR3 is TGTGCCACCAGCAGAGACGGGGCAGGGGGTATTGAAAAACTGTTTTTT.

V is TRBV5-1 and J is TRBJ2-7, with D possibly TRBD2 on 6 matching bases. This CDR3 is 14 amino acids long. Germline V gene lookup returns CDR1 SGHRS and CDR2 YFSETQ. The V and J ends lost 3 bases and 2 bases respectively, with 12 bases between them. This CDR3 reads CASSSSGLTYEQYF. The CDR3 region has the DNA TGCGCCAGCAGCTCTTCGGGACTTACCTACGAGCAGTACTTC.

This clonotype was detected a few times. A read error may explain this, as a much larger clone is one base away. The chain is built from TRBV7-9 and TRBJ1-1, with D hard to call. The CDR3 contains 14 residues. CDR1 and CDR2 from the germline V gene are SEHNR and FQNEAQ (reference sequence). CDR3 nucleotides: TGTGCCAGCAGCTTAGAGGCAGTGAACACTAAAGCTTTCTTT. Its protein is CASSLEAVNTKAFF.

The chain combines TRBV15 with TRBJ2-5; D might be TRBD2 (7 bases). Per the germline V gene, CDR1 is LNHNV and CDR2 is YYDKDF (reference sequence). This CDR3 region has 14 residues. Trimming took off 1 base at V and 7 bases at J, with 13 bases between the two ends. The CDR3 nucleotides read TGTGCCACCAGCAGAGGTGGGGGCGGGGGGACCCAGTACTTC. Translating it yields CATSRGGGGGTQYF.

The CDR3: CASSYDPRLAGGSDTQYF. The CDR3 nucleotides read TGTGCCAGCAGTTACGATCCAAGGCTAGCGGGAGGATCAGATACGCAGTATTTT. The chain carries TRBV6-5 and TRBJ2-3; 11 nucleotides align to TRBD2. V lost 2 bases, J lost 4 bases, and 11 bases stayed unmatched. CDR1 and CDR2 from the germline V gene are MNHEY and SVGAGI. There are 18 residues in the CDR3.

CDR3 nucleotide sequence: TGTGCCAGCAGCGGGGAAGCGGGACACTTTGGCTACACCTTC. Translating it yields CASSGEAGHFGYTF. The chain uses TRBV7-6 and TRBJ1-2; D is possibly TRBD1 (6 bases). The V end lost 5 bases, the J end lost 7 bases, and 17 bases lay between the germline ends. In germline, CDR1 is SGHVS, CDR2 FNYEAQ. The CDR3 is made up of 14 amino acids. The full variable domain, with the rest looked up from reference TRBV7-6 and TRBJ1-2, is GAGVSQSPRYKVTKRGQDVALRCDPISGHVSLYWYRQALGQGPEFLTYFNYEAQQDKSGLPNDRFSAERPEGSISTLTIQRTEQRDSAMYRCASSGEAGHFGYTFGSGTRLTVV.

This clonotype was seen many times. V gene TRBV7-6 combines with J gene TRBJ2-7, with TRBD1 matching over 11 bases. Germline assignment: CDR1 SGHVS and CDR2 FNYEAQ. CDR3 length: 15 residues. J lost 3 bases, V lost 5 bases, and 6 bases had no gene match. The CDR3 reads CASSRGGTGGYEQYF. In DNA form, the CDR3 reads TGTGCCAGCAGCCGAGGGGGGACAGGGGGCTACGAGCAGTACTTC.

The chain uses TRBV7-9 and TRBJ2-7, with D perhaps TRBD1 or TRBD2 (7 bases each). Germline CDR1 is SEHNR and CDR2 is FQNEAQ (reference sequence). The CDR3 spans 15 residues. The V end was cut by 5 bases, the J end by 6 bases, with 20 bases between. CDR3 nucleotides: TGTGCCAGCAGCCGGGGGCAGGGGGGGCCTCTCGAGCAGTACTTC. Its protein product is CASSRGQGGPLEQYF.

The V and J genes are TRBV7-9 and TRBJ2-7, with 12 bases lining up with TRBD2. The CDR3 has 15 amino acids. The junction had 4 bases not matched to a gene; V was cut back by 4 bases and J by 3 bases. CDR1 and CDR2 from the germline V gene are SEHNR and FQNEAQ (reference sequence). The DNA of the CDR3 is TGTGCCAGCAGCTCTGGGACTAGCGGGTTCTACGAGCAGTACTTC. It encodes CASSSGTSGFYEQYF.

A few counts support this clonotype. V and J are TRBV20-1 and TRBJ1-1, with unresolved D. The CDR3 spans 12 residues. Germline assignment: CDR1 DFQATT and CDR2 SNEGSKA (reference sequence). Trimming cost V 1 base and J 6 bases, with 9 bases left between them. This CDR3 reads CSARATPAEAFF. The CDR3 coding sequence is TGCAGTGCTAGAGCCACGCCCGCTGAAGCTTTCTTT.

This clonotype was seen at least ten times. The genes are TRBV11-2 and TRBJ2-6; TRBD1 aligns across 7 bases. CDR3 size: 15 residues. CDR1 is SGHAT, CDR2 FQNNGV, per germline. Losses at the gene ends were 7 bases for V and 4 bases for J; bases not matched to a gene: 7. The CDR3 DNA follows: TGTGCCAGCACCGAGACAGGGACCGGGGCCAACGTCCTGACTTTC. Its protein is CASTETGTGANVLTF.

For this clonotype: A read error is possible here, since a much larger clone lies one base away. For the CDR3, the DNA is TGTGCCAGCAGCTTAGAGAGCAGATCCAACCAGCAGTACTTC. It codes for CASSLESRSNQQYF. V usage is TRBV7-9 and J usage is TRBJ2-7; no definite D call. Germline CDR1 reads SEHNR; CDR2 reads FQNEAQ (reference sequence). This CDR3 region has 14 residues. Trimming shortened V by 1 base and J by 8 bases, and 15 bases separated the two germline ends.

CDR3 region: CASSHQLAKGTGELFF. The CDR3 bases are TGTGCCAGCAGCCACCAACTAGCGAAAGGGACCGGGGAGCTGTTTTTT. V and J are TRBV9 and TRBJ2-2, with 7 bases fitting TRBD2. CDR1 is SGDLS, CDR2 YYNGEE, per germline. The length of the CDR3 is 16 residues. V shed 4 bases, J shed 5 bases, and the junction held 11 bases outside the gene matches.

Points on this clonotype: A much larger clonotype is one base distant, so this may be a read error. The genes are TRBV19 and TRBJ1-5; 11 nucleotides line up with TRBD1. Germline trimming cut 3 bases from V and 5 bases from J; bases unmatched to any gene: 6. The CDR3 contains 16 residues. Germline assignment: CDR1 LNHDA and CDR2 SQIVND (reference sequence). CDR3 sequence: CASSMGTGGGYQPQHF. CDR3 coding DNA: TGTGCCAGTAGTATGGGGACAGGGGGTGGGTATCAGCCCCAGCATTTT.

This chain joins TRBV11-2 and TRBJ1-2; 7 bases align to TRBD1. Trimming removed 5 bases from V and 2 bases from J; junction bases left unmatched: 11. Germline CDR1 and CDR2: SGHAT and FQNNGV. The CDR3 is 16 residues long. Here the CDR3 reads CASSPVGQATNYGYTF. The CDR3 DNA sequence: TGTGCCAGCAGCCCCGTCGGACAGGCAACCAACTATGGCTACACCTTC. The whole variable domain, remainder taken from reference TRBV11-2 and TRBJ1-2, is EAGVAQSPRYKIIEKRQSVAFWCNPISGHATLYWYQQILGQGPKLLIQFQNNGVVDDSQLPKDRFSAERLKGVDSTLKIQPAKLEDSAVYLCASSPVGQATNYGYTFGSGTRLTVV.

The genes are TRBV20-1 and TRBJ1-2; 9 bases match TRBD1. J gave up 4 bases and V 6 bases, and 9 bases lay outside the gene matches. Germline V gene sequence: CDR1 DFQATT, CDR2 SNEGSKA (reference sequence). CDR3 size: 14 residues. This CDR3 is CSAPGTGSGYGYTF. The CDR3, as DNA: TGCAGTGCCCCAGGGACAGGGTCTGGCTATGGCTACACCTTC.

This clonotype was counted once. The chain combines TRBV19 with TRBJ2-5, with 9 nucleotides matching TRBD1. The V segment lost 4 bases and the J segment 4 bases; nucleotides outside the gene matches: 7. The CDR3 totals 15 residues. The germline V gene has CDR1 LNHDA and CDR2 SQIVND (reference sequence). The CDR3 bases are TGTGCCAGTAGTACCCTGGGACAGGGCCCAGAGACCCAGTACTTC. It specifies CASSTLGQGPETQYF. Based on the CDR3 plus reference TRBV19 and TRBJ2-5, the full variable domain is DGGITQSPKYLFRKEGQNVTLSCEQNLNHDAMYWYRQDPGQGLRLIYYSQIVNDFQKGDIAEGYSVSREKKESFPLTVTSAQKNPTAFYLCASSTLGQGPETQYFGPGTRLLVL.